The rows below give T cell receptor beta chains drawn from one sample of a study of blood T cell repertoires in COVID-19. Assay used: immunoSEQ multiplex PCR; TCRdb lists only in-frame clones, some missing. The sample records 190,000 or so clones, roughly 92% being singletons. Material for sequencing was peripheral blood. These receptors came from a young man with COVID-19, enrolled during active disease. The CDR3 runs from the conserved cysteine through the conserved F or W. D genes are given only for firm matches. Only part of the rows carry a size: once, few, many, or a class if the clone is expanded.

TRBJ2-7	TRBV29-1	once	TRBD2	TGCAGCGTCACTAGCGGGGGGGTTTACGAGCAGTACTTC	CSVTSGGVYEQYF
TRBJ2-2	TRBV6-2/TRBV6-3	.	TRBD1	TGTGCCAGCAGCCAGGGACAGGGGAAGATCGGGGAGCTGTTTTTT	CASSQGQGKIGELFF
TRBJ1-5	TRBV19	.	.	TGTGCCAGTAGTATGGGGACTGGCAATCAGCCCCAGCATTTT	CASSMGTGNQPQHF
TRBJ1-1	TRBV5-1	.	TRBD1	TGCGCCAGCAGATTCGTTGGACAGGGGGACACTGAAGCTTTCTTT	CASRFVGQGDTEAFF
TRBJ1-2	TRBV2	.	TRBD1	TGTGCCGGGACAGGGTCGTGGAACTATGGCTACACCTTC	CAGTGSWNYGYTF
TRBJ2-2	TRBV2	.	TRBD1	TGTGCCACCGCACGGGACAGACACACCGGGGAGCTGTTTTTT	CATARDRHTGELFF
TRBJ1-1	TRBV19	.	.	TGTGCCAGTAGATGGGAAGGGGCGGACACTGAAGCTTTCTTT	CASRWEGADTEAFF
TRBJ2-5	TRBV5-4	once	TRBD1	TGTGCCAGCAGCTTGACAGGGGGTCAAGAGACCCAGTACTTC	CASSLTGGQETQYF
TRBJ1-5	TRBV2	few	.	TGTGCCAGCAGTAGACAGGATTCTCGTCAGCCCCAGCATTTT	CASSRQDSRQPQHF
TRBJ2-7	TRBV5-1	.	.	TGCGCCAGCAGACTACAGGGCCACGAGCAGTACTTC	CASRLQGHEQYF
TRBJ2-1	TRBV19	.	TRBD1	TGTGCCAGTAGGTTGTGGGGACAGTCCTACAATGAGCAGTTCTTC	CASRLWGQSYNEQFF
TRBJ2-7	TRBV11-2	.	TRBD1	TGTGCCAGCAGCCTGGGACAGACCTACGAGCAGTACTTC	CASSLGQTYEQYF
TRBJ2-2	TRBV5-4	.	TRBD2	TGTGCCAGCAGCTCCGGGACTAGCGGGGCGACCGGGGAGCTGTTTTTT	CASSSGTSGATGELFF
TRBJ2-1	TRBV7-3	.	TRBD2	TGTGCCAGCAGCTCCAGTAGCGGGGGGGTTGAGCAGTTCTTC	CASSSSSGGVEQFF
TRBJ1-4	TRBV5-1	.	.	TGCGCCAGCAGTCCACTAACAACTAATGAAAAACTGTTTTTT	CASSPLTTNEKLFF
TRBJ1-1	TRBV27	once	.	TGTGCCAGCATGGAACAGTCGAACACTGAAGCTTTCTTT	CASMEQSNTEAFF
TRBJ2-7	TRBV7-7	.	TRBD1	TGTGCCAGCAGCGCAGGGACAGGGAAGGCATACGAGCAGTACTTC	CASSAGTGKAYEQYF
TRBJ2-3	TRBV10-1	.	TRBD2	TGCGCCAGCAGTGATACGGGGGGGAGCACAGATACGCAGTATTTT	CASSDTGGSTDTQYF
TRBJ2-7	TRBV29-1	.	TRBD1	TGCAGCGTTGAAGGGACAGGGAGCCACGAGCAGTACTTC	CSVEGTGSHEQYF
TRBJ1-1	TRBV30	.	TRBD1	TGTGCCTGGAGGGTGACAGGGGGCCTAACTGAAGCTTTCTTT	CAWRVTGGLTEAFF
TRBJ1-4	TRBV19	.	TRBD1	TGTGCCAGTAGTAACTGGGACAGTAATGAAAAACTGTTTTTT	CASSNWDSNEKLFF
TRBJ1-5	TRBV30	.	.	TGTGCCTGGGGGGACGACAGGCATCAGCCCCAGCATTTT	CAWGDDRHQPQHF
TRBJ2-5	TRBV7-9	.	.	TGTGCCAGCAGCTCCGGTACAGGGTCTACAGAGACCCAGTACTTC	CASSSGTGSTETQYF
TRBJ1-5	TRBV19	.	.	TGTGCCAGCCGACGACAACCCCTGAGCAATCAGCCCCAGCATTTT	CASRRQPLSNQPQHF
TRBJ1-4	TRBV4-2	once	.	TGTGCCAGCAGCCAAAGTAGTGGGGCGCGAGATGAAAAACTGTTTTTT	CASSQSSGARDEKLFF
TRBJ1-1	TRBV6-5	.	.	TGTGCCAGCAGTTACGGGCCAAAATTTGACACTGAAGCTTTCTTT	CASSYGPKFDTEAFF
TRBJ1-2	TRBV6-1	.	.	TGTGCCAGCAGTGACGTGGGACTCTATGGCTACACCTTC	CASSDVGLYGYTF
TRBJ2-2	TRBV27	.	TRBD2	TGTGCCAGCAGTTTAATAGCGGGGGGGCAGGACGGGGAGCTGTTTTTT	CASSLIAGGQDGELFF
TRBJ1-5	TRBV21-1	.	.	TGTGCCAGCAGCAAAGCCGAAGGAGCCGTTCAGCCCCAGCATTTT	CASSKAEGAVQPQHF
TRBJ1-5	TRBV19	.	.	TGTGCCAGTGGAAGGTCGACAGCCAGCAATCAGCCCCAGCATTTT	CASGRSTASNQPQHF
TRBJ1-2	TRBV6-5	.	TRBD1	TGTGCCAGCAGTTACTCGGGACAGGAGTTTAATGGCTACACCTTC	CASSYSGQEFNGYTF
TRBJ1-2	TRBV30	.	.	TGTGCCTGGAGTGTAGCCGTACAGGGCAACTATGGCTACACCTTC	CAWSVAVQGNYGYTF
TRBJ1-1	TRBV19	.	TRBD1	TGTGCCAGTAGTTTCGGACAGGGGGCTGAAGCTTTCTTT	CASSFGQGAEAFF
TRBJ1-4	TRBV2	once	TRBD1	TGTGCCAGCAGAAATACAGGGGGAGGTGAAAAACTGTTTTTT	CASRNTGGGEKLFF
TRBJ2-5	TRBV5-6	.	.	TGTGCCAGCAGCTTGGGGACAGAAGAGACCCAGTACTTC	CASSLGTEETQYF
TRBJ1-6	TRBV12-3/TRBV12-4	.	.	TGTGCCACCCAGGGGAACGAGAATTCACCCCTCCACTTT	CATQGNENSPLHF
TRBJ1-4	TRBV25-1	.	.	TGTGCCAGCAGGATGGGGGGGTATTTAGGTGAAAAACTGTTTTTT	CASRMGGYLGEKLFF
TRBJ2-1	TRBV5-4	.	TRBD1	TGTGCCAGCAGCTCCGGACAGGGGGCTGATGAGCAGTTCTTC	CASSSGQGADEQFF
TRBJ2-5	TRBV12-3/TRBV12-4	.	TRBD1	TGTGCCAGCATCAAGACAGGGGGTTGGACCCAGTACTTC	CASIKTGGWTQYF
TRBJ2-7	TRBV6-5	.	.	TGTGCCAGCAGTTACGGACAGCATACGGAGCAGTACTTC	CASSYGQHTEQYF
TRBJ2-2	TRBV7-6	.	TRBD2	TGTGCCAGCAGCTTGGGGACTAGCGGGAACACCGGGGAGCTGTTTTTT	CASSLGTSGNTGELFF
TRBJ2-7	TRBV6-5	.	TRBD1	TGTGCCAGCGGGACAGGGGGAACCTACGAGCAGTACTTC	CASGTGGTYEQYF
TRBJ1-1	TRBV7-9	.	.	TGTGCCAGCAGCATAGACATCGAAGCTTTCTTT	CASSIDIEAFF
TRBJ1-2	TRBV11-1	.	.	TGTGCCAGCAGCCCAGGGGATCGTCGTGGCTACACCTTC	CASSPGDRRGYTF
TRBJ1-5	TRBV7-9	.	.	TGTGCCAGCAGCTTAGGAGGGCTAAGCAATCAGCCCCAGCATTTT	CASSLGGLSNQPQHF
TRBJ2-1	TRBV30	.	.	TGTGCCTGGAGTGTCGGAATCGGGGGCAATGAGCAGTTCTTC	CAWSVGIGGNEQFF
TRBJ2-1	TRBV15	.	.	TGTGCCACCAGCAGAGTCCCAGACAGGTGGGAGCAGTTCTTC	CATSRVPDRWEQFF
TRBJ1-1	TRBV19	.	.	TGTGCCAGTAGTATACCGGGGGGCGAAGCTTTCTTT	CASSIPGGEAFF
TRBJ2-7	TRBV5-5	.	TRBD2	TGTGCCAGCAGCTTAGGACTAGCGGGGGGGCCCTCCTACGAGCAGTACTTC	CASSLGLAGGPSYEQYF
TRBJ1-5	TRBV19	.	.	TGTGCCAGTAGTATAGCCCCGACACGCCCCTTCCAGCATTTT	CASSIAPTRPFQHF
TRBJ2-1	TRBV7-2	.	.	TGTGCCAGCAGCTTAAGAGTGGGCGCCGGACACGATGAGCAGTTCTTC	CASSLRVGAGHDEQFF
TRBJ2-5	TRBV4-1	.	TRBD2	TGCGCCAGCCAAGGGACTAGCGGGAGCCAAGAGACCCAGTACTTC	CASQGTSGSQETQYF
TRBJ1-3	TRBV9	.	TRBD1	TGTGCCAGCAGCGTAGATCCCTCAGGGGGCGGTGGAAACACCATATATTTT	CASSVDPSGGGGNTIYF
TRBJ2-1	TRBV11-2	.	.	TGTGCCAGCAGCTCGGGGTCGACTAGGAGGGGATTCTTC	CASSSGSTRRGFF
TRBJ1-5	TRBV11-1	.	.	TGTGCCAGCAGCAAAGGGGCGGATCAGCCCCAGCATTTT	CASSKGADQPQHF
TRBJ2-2	TRBV5-4	.	TRBD1	TGTGCCAGCAGGAACACGGGACAGGGAGCCGGGGAGCTGTTTTTT	CASRNTGQGAGELFF
TRBJ1-1	TRBV6-1	.	.	TGTGCCAGCAGTGATAGGGGACAAATCTCCCTTGAAGCTTTCTTT	CASSDRGQISLEAFF